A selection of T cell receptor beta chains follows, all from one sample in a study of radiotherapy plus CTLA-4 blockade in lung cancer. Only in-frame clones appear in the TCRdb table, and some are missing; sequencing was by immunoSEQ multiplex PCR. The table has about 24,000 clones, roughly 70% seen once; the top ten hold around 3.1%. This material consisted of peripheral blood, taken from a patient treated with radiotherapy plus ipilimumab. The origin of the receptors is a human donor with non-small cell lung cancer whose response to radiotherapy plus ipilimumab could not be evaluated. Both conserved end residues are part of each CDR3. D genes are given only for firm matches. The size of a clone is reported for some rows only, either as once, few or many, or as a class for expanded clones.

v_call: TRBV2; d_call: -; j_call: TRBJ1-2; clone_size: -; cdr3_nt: TGTGCCAGCAGTGTGGACACACCGGAGGGCTACACCTTC; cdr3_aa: CASSVDTPEGYTF
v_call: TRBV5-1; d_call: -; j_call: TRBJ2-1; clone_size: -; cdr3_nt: TGCGCCAGCAGGTCCCAGGGTTACAATGAGCAGTTCTTC; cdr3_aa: CASRSQGYNEQFF
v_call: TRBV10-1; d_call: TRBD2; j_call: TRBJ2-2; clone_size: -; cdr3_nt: TGCGCCAGCTTGCCGGGACTAGCGGGTGTCAACACCGGGGAGCTGTTTTTT; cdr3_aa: CASLPGLAGVNTGELFF
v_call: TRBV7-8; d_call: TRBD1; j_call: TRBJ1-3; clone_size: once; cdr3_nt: TGTGCCAGCAGCTTAGGACAGGGGGCCATCTCTGGAAACACCATATATTTT; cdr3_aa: CASSLGQGAISGNTIYF
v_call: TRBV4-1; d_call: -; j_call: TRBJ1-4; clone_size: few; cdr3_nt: TGCGCCAGCAGCCAAACAGGCCCCCTCGGGACACGCAATGAAAAACTGTTTTTT; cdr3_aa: CASSQTGPLGTRNEKLFF
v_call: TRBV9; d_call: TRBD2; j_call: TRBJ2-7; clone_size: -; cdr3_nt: TGTGCCAGCAGCGTAGGCGGGAGGGCCGACGAGCAGTACTTC; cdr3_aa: CASSVGGRADEQYF
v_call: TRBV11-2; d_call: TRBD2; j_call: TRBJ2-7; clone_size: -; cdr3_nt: TGTGCCAGCAGCTTCGGACTAGACCGAGGCGAGCAGTACTTC; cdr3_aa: CASSFGLDRGEQYF
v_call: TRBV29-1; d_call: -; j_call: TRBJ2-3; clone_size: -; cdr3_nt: TGCAGCGTAGCGAACGGCAGGAGGGCCTCAGATACGCAGTATTTT; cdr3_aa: CSVANGRRASDTQYF
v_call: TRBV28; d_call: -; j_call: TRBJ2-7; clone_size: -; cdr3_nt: TGTGCCAGCAGTTCGACAGTCCTCGGGGAGCAGTACTTC; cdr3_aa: CASSSTVLGEQYF
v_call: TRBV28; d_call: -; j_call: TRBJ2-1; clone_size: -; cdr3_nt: TGTGCCAGCAGTTATGAGGGCCGTGAGCAGTTCTTC; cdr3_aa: CASSYEGREQFF
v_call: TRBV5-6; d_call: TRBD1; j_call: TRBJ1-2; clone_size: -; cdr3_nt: TGTGCCAGCCGACAGGGGGGCCACTATGGCTACACCTTC; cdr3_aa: CASRQGGHYGYTF
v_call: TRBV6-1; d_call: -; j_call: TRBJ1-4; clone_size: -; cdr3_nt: TGTGCCAGCAGTGAAGTGGGGGGGTTGGGTGAAAAACTGTTTTTT; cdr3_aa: CASSEVGGLGEKLFF
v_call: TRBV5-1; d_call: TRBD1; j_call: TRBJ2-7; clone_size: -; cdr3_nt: TGCGCCAGCAGCTGGGACAGGGAAACCACCTACGAGCAGTACTTC; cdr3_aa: CASSWDRETTYEQYF
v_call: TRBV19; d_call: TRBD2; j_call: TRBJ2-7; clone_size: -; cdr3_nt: TGTGCCAGTAGTATAGTAAGCGGGAGGTTCTCCTACGAGCAGTACTTC; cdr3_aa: CASSIVSGRFSYEQYF